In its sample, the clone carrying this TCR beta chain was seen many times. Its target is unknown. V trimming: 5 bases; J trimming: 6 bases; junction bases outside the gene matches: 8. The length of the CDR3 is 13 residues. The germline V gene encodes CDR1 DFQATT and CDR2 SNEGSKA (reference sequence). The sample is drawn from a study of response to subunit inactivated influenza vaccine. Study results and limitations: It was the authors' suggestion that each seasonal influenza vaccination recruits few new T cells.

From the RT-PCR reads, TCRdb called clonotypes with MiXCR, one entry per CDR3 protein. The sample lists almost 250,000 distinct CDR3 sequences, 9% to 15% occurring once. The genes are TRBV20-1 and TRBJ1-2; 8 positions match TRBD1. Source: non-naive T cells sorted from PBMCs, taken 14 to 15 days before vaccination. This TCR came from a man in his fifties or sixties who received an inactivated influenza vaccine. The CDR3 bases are TGCAGTGCTCAAACAGGGGGTGGGAATGGCTACACCTTC. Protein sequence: CSAQTGGGNGYTF.